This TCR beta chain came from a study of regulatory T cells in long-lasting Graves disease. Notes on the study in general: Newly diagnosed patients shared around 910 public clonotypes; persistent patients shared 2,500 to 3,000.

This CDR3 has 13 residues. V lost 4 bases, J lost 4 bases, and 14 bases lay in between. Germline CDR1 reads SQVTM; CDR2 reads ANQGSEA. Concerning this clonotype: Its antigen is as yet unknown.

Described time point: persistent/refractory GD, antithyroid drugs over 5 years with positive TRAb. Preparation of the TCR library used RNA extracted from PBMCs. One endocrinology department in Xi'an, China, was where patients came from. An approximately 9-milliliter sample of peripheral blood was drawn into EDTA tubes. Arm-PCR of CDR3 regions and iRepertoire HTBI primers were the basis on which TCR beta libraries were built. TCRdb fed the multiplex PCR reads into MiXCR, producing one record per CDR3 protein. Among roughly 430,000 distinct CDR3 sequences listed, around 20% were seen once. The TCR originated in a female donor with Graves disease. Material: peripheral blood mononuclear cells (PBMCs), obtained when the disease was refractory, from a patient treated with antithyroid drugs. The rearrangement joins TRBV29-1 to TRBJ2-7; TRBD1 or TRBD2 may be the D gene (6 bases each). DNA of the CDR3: TGCAGCGTTGCGGGGGCGAGGGCTTACGAGCAGTACTTC. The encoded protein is CSVAGARAYEQYF.